This record looks at one T cell receptor (beta chain) sequence and its context. Authors' processing steps: The authors estimated nucleated cell counts from reference gene primer amplification. TCRdb keeps only in-frame clones here, not all; method: immunoSEQ multiplex PCR. That table supplies the V and J calls and clone size; D and trimming were determined from the DNA. The sample gives fewer than 110,000 clones, about four fifths of which show up once; more than 10% is in the top ten. This entry comes from a study of blood T cell repertoires in COVID-19. Background on the study: The study drew acute and convalescent COVID-19 samples from the United States, Italy and Spain. The cDNA or gDNA used as material had been derived from T cells, B-cell-depleted T cells, or PBMCs.

Germline V gene sequence: CDR1 MGHDK, CDR2 SYGVNS. Deletions cut 2 bases from V and 1 base from J, with 14 bases between. This CDR3 spans 16 amino acids. This receptor was obtained from a human donor in a cohort sampled during active COVID-19. The sequencing sample was made of peripheral blood. J is TRBJ1-1 and V is TRBV25-1, with D perhaps TRBD1 (5 bases). The CDR3 sequence: CASSENTGVKNTEAFF. CDR3 in DNA: TGTGCCAGCAGTGAAAATACGGGGGTGAAGAACACTGAAGCTTTCTTT. The full variable domain, completed using reference TRBV25-1 and TRBJ1-1, is EADIYQTPRYLVIGTGKKITLECSQTMGHDKMYWYQQDPGMELHLIHYSYGVNSTEKGDLSSESTVSRIRTEHFPLTLESARPSHTSQYLCASSENTGVKNTEAFFGQGTRLTVV.